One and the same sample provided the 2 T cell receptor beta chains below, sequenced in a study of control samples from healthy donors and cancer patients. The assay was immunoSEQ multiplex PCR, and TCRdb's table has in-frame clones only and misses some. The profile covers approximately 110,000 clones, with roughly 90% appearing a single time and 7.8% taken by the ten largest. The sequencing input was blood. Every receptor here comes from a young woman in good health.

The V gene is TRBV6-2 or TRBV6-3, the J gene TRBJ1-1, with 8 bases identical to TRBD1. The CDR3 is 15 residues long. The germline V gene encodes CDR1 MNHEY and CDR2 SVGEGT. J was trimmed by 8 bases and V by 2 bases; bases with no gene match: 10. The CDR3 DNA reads TGTGCCAGCAGTTACGGAGAGATGTGGACAGGGGAAGCTTTCTTT. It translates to CASSYGEMWTGEAFF.

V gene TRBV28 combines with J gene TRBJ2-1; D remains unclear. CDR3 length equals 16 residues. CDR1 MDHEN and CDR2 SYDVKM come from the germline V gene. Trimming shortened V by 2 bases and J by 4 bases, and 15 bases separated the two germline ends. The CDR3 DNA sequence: TGTGCCAGCAGTTTAGGTTTGGTACTCTCATACAATGAGCAGTTCTTC. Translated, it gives CASSLGLVLSYNEQFF.